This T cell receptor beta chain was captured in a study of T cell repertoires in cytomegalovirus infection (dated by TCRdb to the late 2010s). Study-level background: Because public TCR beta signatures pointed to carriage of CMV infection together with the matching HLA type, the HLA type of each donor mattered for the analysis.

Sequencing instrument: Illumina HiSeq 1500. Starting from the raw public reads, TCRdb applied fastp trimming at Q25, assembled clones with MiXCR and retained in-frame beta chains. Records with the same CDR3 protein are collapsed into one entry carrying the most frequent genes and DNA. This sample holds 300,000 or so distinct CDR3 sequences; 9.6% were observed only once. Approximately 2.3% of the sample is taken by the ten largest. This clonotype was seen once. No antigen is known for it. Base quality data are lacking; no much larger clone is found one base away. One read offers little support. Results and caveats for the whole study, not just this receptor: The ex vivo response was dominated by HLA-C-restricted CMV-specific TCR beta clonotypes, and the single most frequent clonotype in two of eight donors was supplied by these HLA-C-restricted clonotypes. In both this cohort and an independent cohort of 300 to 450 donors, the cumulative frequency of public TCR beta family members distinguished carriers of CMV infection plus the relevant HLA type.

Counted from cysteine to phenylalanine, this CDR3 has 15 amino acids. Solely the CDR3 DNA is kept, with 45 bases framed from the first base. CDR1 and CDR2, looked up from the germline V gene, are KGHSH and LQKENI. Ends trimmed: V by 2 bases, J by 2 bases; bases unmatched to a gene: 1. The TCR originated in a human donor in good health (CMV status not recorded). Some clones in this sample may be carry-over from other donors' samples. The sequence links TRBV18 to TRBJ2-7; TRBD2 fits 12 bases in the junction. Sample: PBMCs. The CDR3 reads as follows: CASSPRTSGTYEQYF. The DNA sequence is TGTGCCAGCTCACCAAGGACTAGCGGGACCTACGAGCAGTACTTC.